This TCR beta chain was documented in a study of blood T cell repertoires in COVID-19. Study background: From T cells, B-cell-depleted T cells, or PBMCs came the material, which was cDNA or gDNA.

In the original analysis: Amplifying reference gene primers gave estimates of nucleated cell counts. Repertoires were generated with immunoSEQ multiplex PCR, while TCRdb's copy carries only in-frame clones and drops some. That table is the source of V, J and clone size, and D and trimming were worked out from the DNA. The repertoire holds 250,000 or so clones, with about 90% as singletons. The CDR3 is 19 amino acids. V dropped 6 bases and J dropped 4 bases, with 28 bases sitting between them. Germline values: CDR1 MNHEY, CDR2 SMNVEV (reference sequence). The TCR comes from a man aged 55 to 69 with acute or convalescent COVID-19. Sequenced: peripheral blood. This chain uses TRBV27 with TRBJ1-5; a weak D match, TRBD1 (5 bases). Here the CDR3 reads CASSLHPAQGLYLNQPQHF. For the CDR3, the DNA is TGTGCCAGCAGCCTTCACCCCGCCCAGGGACTATACCTAAATCAGCCCCAGCATTTT.